Following are 30 T cell receptor beta chains from one sample sequenced in a study of blood T cell repertoires in COVID-19. Generated by immunoSEQ multiplex PCR, the TCRdb table keeps only in-frame clones and is missing some. Here the sample spans 350,000 to 400,000 clones, more than 70% being singletons. The sequencing sample was made of PBMCs or T cells enriched from blood (not recorded which). Receptors were obtained from a young woman who had recovered from COVID-19.

The chain recombines TRBV2 with TRBJ2-2; 9 bases match TRBD1. With V trimmed by 7 bases and J by 2 bases, 8 bases remained unmatched. The CDR3 extends over 16 amino acids. CDR1 SNHLY and CDR2 FYNNEI come from the germline V gene. CDR3 nucleotides: TGTGCCAGCAACCGGGACAGGGCTGTTAACACCGGGGAGCTGTTTTTT. It is translated as CASNRDRAVNTGELFF.

The chain employs TRBV11-2 and TRBJ2-3; unclear D gene. Trimming removed 6 bases from V and 6 bases from J, with 10 bases in between. The CDR3 is made up of 12 amino acids. Germline V gene lookup returns CDR1 SGHAT and CDR2 FQNNGV. The CDR3 nucleotides read TGTGCCAGCAGTCAGTCAGTGGATACGCAGTATTTT. Encoded protein: CASSQSVDTQYF.

As concerns this clone: The sample contains more than one DNA sequence encoding this CDR3. This chain joins TRBV7-2 and TRBJ1-1; D ambiguous. The germline V and J ends were trimmed by 4 bases and 0 bases, with 6 bases remaining between them. The CDR3 is 13 amino acids. CDR1 and CDR2 (germline): SGHTA, FQGNSA. The CDR3 spells CASSSGMNTEAFF. DNA of the CDR3: TGTGCCAGCAGCTCGGGGATGAACACTGAAGCTTTCTTT.

V and J are TRBV6-1 and TRBJ1-3; D ambiguous. There are 14 residues in the CDR3. Germline V gene lookup returns CDR1 MNHNS and CDR2 SASEGT. The V end was cut by 2 bases, the J end by 3 bases, with 8 bases between. CDR3 protein: CASSEREFGNTIYF. The CDR3, as DNA: TGTGCCAGCAGTGAACGGGAGTTTGGAAACACCATATATTTT.

The J gene is TRBJ1-1, the V gene TRBV12-3 or TRBV12-4; D gene unclear. CDR3 length equals 13 residues. Trimming left V 7 bases short and J 7 bases short, with 16 bases between. CDR3 sequence (DNA): TGTGCCAGCACCCCCCTGGGCCGGAATGAAGCTTTCTTT. Translating it yields CASTPLGRNEAFF.

This clone was observed once. The CDR3 spells CASSSFTSGHTDTQYF. In nucleotides, the CDR3 is TGTGCCAGCAGCTCTTTTACTAGCGGACACACAGATACGCAGTATTTT. The chain carries TRBV7-9 and TRBJ2-3, with 8 positions matching TRBD2. The germline CDR1 and CDR2 sequences are SEHNR and FQNEAQ (reference sequence). J was trimmed by 2 bases and V by 4 bases; bases with no gene match: 8. The CDR3 loop spans 16 amino acids.

J is TRBJ2-5 and V is TRBV6-2 or TRBV6-3; D is ambiguous. The CDR3 length is 16 residues. Germline V gene sequence: CDR1 MNHEY, CDR2 SVGEGT. Trimming pared 2 bases from V and 3 bases from J, leaving 16 bases between. The CDR3 DNA is TGTGCCAGCAGTTACGTGGGTTGGATAGGAGAAGAGACCCAGTACTTC. Translating gives CASSYVGWIGEETQYF.

V is TRBV9 and J is TRBJ1-2, with a tentative D call TRBD1 (5 bases). CDR1 SGDLS and CDR2 YYNGEE come from the germline V gene. The V gene lost 4 bases and the J gene lost 8 bases, with 15 bases spanning the gap. The CDR3 extends over 13 amino acids. The CDR3 bases are TGTGCCAGCAGCCCGGACATGTCTGTGGGCTACACCTTC. It encodes CASSPDMSVGYTF.

The CDR3: CASSSLTGGSTDTQYF. The CDR3 DNA reads TGCGCCAGCAGCTCCCTGACAGGGGGGAGCACAGATACGCAGTATTTT. The rearrangement links TRBV5-1 to TRBJ2-3; 9 nucleotides agree with TRBD1. The germline V gene encodes CDR1 SGHRS and CDR2 YFSETQ. J lost 0 bases, V lost 3 bases, and 5 bases had no gene match. The CDR3 runs 16 residues.

The CDR3, as DNA: TGTGCCACCGGACTAGCGGGCTTGGGCGAGCAGTACTTC. It encodes CATGLAGLGEQYF. The chain joins TRBV12-3 or TRBV12-4 to TRBJ2-7; 11 bases fit TRBD2. This CDR3 has 13 residues. After removal of 10 bases from V and 6 bases from J, the junction contained 8 bases not matched to a gene.

The chain couples TRBV30 to TRBJ1-5; 9 nucleotides match TRBD1. Germline V gives CDR1 GTSNPN, CDR2 SVGIG (reference sequence). The CDR3 contains 16 residues. V was pared by 3 bases and J by 2 bases, with 8 bases of the junction left unmatched. The CDR3 DNA sequence: TGTGCCTGGAGCCACCAACAGGGGGCACGCAATCAGCCCCAGCATTTT. Residues: CAWSHQQGARNQPQHF.

The chain carries TRBV6-5 and TRBJ1-4; 8 bases line up with TRBD1. The V segment lost 7 bases and the J segment 8 bases; nucleotides outside the gene matches: 6. From germline, CDR1 is MNHEY and CDR2 SVGAGI. This CDR3 spans 13 amino acids. The DNA of the CDR3 is TGTGCCAGCAAAAGGACAGGGAACGAAAAACTGTTTTTT. It codes for CASKRTGNEKLFF.

This clone appeared once. The J gene is TRBJ2-2, the V gene TRBV11-2; D unresolved. Germline V gene data show CDR1 as SGHAT and CDR2 as FQNNGV. V was shortened by 3 bases and J by 1 base, with 6 bases between the two germline ends. CDR3 size: 14 residues. The CDR3 loop reads CASSLRRNTGELFF. The CDR3 nucleotides read TGTGCCAGCAGCTTGCGTAGGAACACCGGGGAGCTGTTTTTT.

J is TRBJ2-7 and V is TRBV7-9; 9 positions match TRBD1. The V gene end was trimmed by 5 bases and the J gene end by 5 bases; junction bases not matched to a gene: 7. CDR1 is SEHNR, CDR2 FQNEAQ, per germline (reference sequence). The CDR3 totals 14 residues. The CDR3: CASSPGTGLNEQYF. CDR3 DNA: TGTGCCAGCAGCCCCGGGACAGGGTTGAACGAGCAGTACTTC.

The J gene is TRBJ1-4, the V gene TRBV5-1; 9 bases align to TRBD1. The CDR3 has 16 residues. Germline assignment: CDR1 SGHRS and CDR2 YFSETQ. V was pared by 5 bases and J by 5 bases, with 10 bases of the junction left unmatched. This chain's CDR3 is CASSPGTGIENEKLFF. DNA for the CDR3: TGCGCCAGCAGTCCCGGGACAGGGATCGAAAATGAAAAACTGTTTTTT.

V gene TRBV6-4 combines with J gene TRBJ1-2; D might be TRBD1 (5 bases). Germline V gene lookup returns CDR1 MRHNA and CDR2 SNTAGT. The CDR3 runs 13 residues. Trimming took off 4 bases at V and 7 bases at J, with 13 bases between the two ends. CDR3 amino acids: CASSGEGRGGYTF. As DNA, the CDR3 is TGTGCCAGCAGTGGGGAGGGGCGCGGTGGCTACACCTTC.

This clone came up once. J is TRBJ2-3 and V is TRBV10-3, with D possibly matching TRBD2 (5 bases). The germline CDR1 and CDR2 sequences are ENHRY and SYGVKD. The V end was cut by 4 bases, the J end by 5 bases, with 13 bases between. The CDR3 has 14 residues. The CDR3 reads CAISGPPREDTQYF. The CDR3 DNA is TGTGCCATCAGTGGACCTCCCCGGGAAGATACGCAGTATTTT.

The rearrangement joins TRBV4-1 to TRBJ1-5; perhaps TRBD1 as D (5 bases). V shed 0 bases and J shed 7 bases, with 10 bases lying between them. Germline loops: CDR1 MGHRA, CDR2 YSYEKL. The CDR3 has 14 amino acids. The CDR3 DNA is TGCGCCAGCAGCCAAGAACCTAGGGGACAGCCCCAGCATTTT. Amino acids: CASSQEPRGQPQHF.

This clone was counted once. V and J are TRBV5-4 and TRBJ2-5; D possibly corresponds to TRBD1 (5 bases). This CDR3 contains 17 residues. The germline V gene encodes CDR1 SGHNT and CDR2 YYREEE (reference sequence). V dropped 0 bases and J dropped 0 bases, with 15 bases sitting between them. The CDR3, as DNA: TGTGCCAGCAGCTTGGGACAGAGAAAAACGAACCAAGAGACCCAGTACTTC. Amino acid sequence: CASSLGQRKTNQETQYF.

This sequence joins TRBV2 and TRBJ1-2; perhaps TRBD1 as D (5 bases). This CDR3 contains 14 residues. The germline CDR1 and CDR2 sequences are SNHLY and FYNNEI. With 2 bases removed from V and 8 bases from J, the gap between germline ends came to 15 bases. CDR3 sequence: CASSESGSHTGYTF. The CDR3 nucleotides are TGTGCCAGCAGTGAATCAGGGTCGCACACCGGCTACACCTTC.

The chain carries TRBV12-5 and TRBJ1-2, with D maybe TRBD1 (6 bases). CDR3 length equals 13 residues. Germline loops: CDR1 LGHNT, CDR2 FRNRAP. V was pared by 5 bases and J by 4 bases, with 11 bases between. CDR3 region: CASGPGQLYGYTF. In DNA, the CDR3 is TGTGCTAGTGGTCCTGGACAGCTCTATGGCTACACCTTC. The full variable domain, with the rest looked up from reference TRBV12-5 and TRBJ1-2, is DARVTQTPRHKVTEMGQEVTMRCQPILGHNTVFWYRQTMMQGLELLAYFRNRAPLDDSGMPKDRFSAEMPDATLATLKIQPSEPRDSAVYFCASGPGQLYGYTFGSGTRLTVV.

In DNA, the CDR3 is TGTGCCATCCCGGGAGTTGATGGCTACACCTTC. Translation gives CAIPGVDGYTF. The V and J genes are TRBV28 and TRBJ1-2; no reliable D call. The germline V gene encodes CDR1 MDHEN and CDR2 SYDVKM. This CDR3 comprises 11 residues. V lost 10 bases, J lost 6 bases, and 12 bases lay in between.

This chain uses TRBV7-9 with TRBJ2-7; D is possibly TRBD1 (5 bases). The CDR3 runs 15 residues. V gave up 2 bases and J gave up 3 bases, with 14 bases separating them. Germline V gene sequence: CDR1 SEHNR, CDR2 FQNEAQ (reference sequence). CDR3 sequence: CASSLPREVDYEQYF. CDR3 DNA: TGTGCCAGCAGCTTACCCAGGGAAGTGGACTACGAGCAGTACTTC. Supplemented by reference TRBV7-9 and TRBJ2-7, the full variable domain reads DTGVSQNPRHKITKRGQNVTFRCDPISEHNRLYWYRQTLGQGPEFLTYFQNEAQLEKSRLLSDRFSAERPKGSFSTLEIQRTEQGDSAMYLCASSLPREVDYEQYFGPGTRLTVT.

This sequence joins TRBV18 and TRBJ2-5; tentative D call: TRBD1 (5 bases). Trimming took off 2 bases at V and 0 bases at J, with 10 bases between the two ends. Germline CDR1 KGHSH, CDR2 LQKENI. This CDR3 is 15 amino acids long. Here the CDR3 DNA reads TGTGCCAGCTCACCATCGACAGACTACCAAGAGACCCAGTACTTC. This codes for CASSPSTDYQETQYF.

The rearrangement links TRBV9 to TRBJ2-5; 9 bases agree with TRBD1. The CDR3 contains 15 residues. After removal of 0 bases from V and 5 bases from J, the junction contained 5 bases not matched to a gene. Per the germline V gene, CDR1 is SGDLS and CDR2 is YYNGEE. The CDR3 region has the DNA TGTGCCAGCAGCGTAGGGGGGACAGGGATTGAGACCCAGTACTTC. This gives the protein CASSVGGTGIETQYF.

This clone was detected a few times. The J gene is TRBJ1-2, the V gene TRBV2, with unresolved D. Trimming shortened V by 3 bases and J by 8 bases, and 10 bases separated the two germline ends. CDR1 is SNHLY and CDR2 is FYNNEI in the germline V gene. The CDR3 covers 12 residues. The CDR3 nucleotides are TGTGCCAGCAGTGAGGGCATCTCCGGCTACACCTTC. It yields the protein CASSEGISGYTF.

This clone is a singleton in its sample. The CDR3 bases are TGTGCCAGCAGCCAAGGTAAAGGGGGCCCCTACAATGAGCAGTTCTTC. Its translation: CASSQGKGGPYNEQFF. The chain combines TRBV3-1 (or the pseudogene TRBV3-2) with TRBJ2-1; 7 bases match TRBD1. Germline V CDR1 and CDR2: LGHDT, YNNKEL (reference sequence). V lost 1 base to trimming and J lost 2 bases; unmatched junction nucleotides: 5. The CDR3 is made up of 16 amino acids.

CDR3: CASSQLDSLSGNTIYF. In DNA, the CDR3 is TGTGCCAGCAGCCAACTTGACAGTTTATCTGGAAACACCATATATTTT. The genes are TRBV4-2 and TRBJ1-3; D possibly corresponds to TRBD1 (5 bases). CDR3 length: 16 amino acids. V was pared by 2 bases and J by 1 base, with 12 bases between. Germline V CDR1 and CDR2: LGHNA, YNFKEQ.

This clone was seen only once. The CDR3 DNA is TGTGCCAGCAGCTTAGGGACAGCATTCTATGGCTACACCTTC. The encoded protein is CASSLGTAFYGYTF. J is TRBJ1-2 and V is TRBV5-6; 7 positions match TRBD1. V was clipped by 2 bases and J by 4 bases; unmatched bases: 5. Germline loops: CDR1 SGHDT, CDR2 YYEEEE. The CDR3 is 14 residues long.

This clone was observed once. V gene TRBV12-5 combines with J gene TRBJ2-1; 11 bases match TRBD2. This CDR3 has 15 residues. V lost 1 base and J lost 8; bases outside the gene matches: 4. Germline assignment: CDR1 LGHNT and CDR2 FRNRAP. The CDR3 is CASGLELAGVDEQFF. In nucleotides, the CDR3 is TGTGCTAGTGGTTTGGAACTAGCGGGGGTGGATGAGCAGTTCTTC.